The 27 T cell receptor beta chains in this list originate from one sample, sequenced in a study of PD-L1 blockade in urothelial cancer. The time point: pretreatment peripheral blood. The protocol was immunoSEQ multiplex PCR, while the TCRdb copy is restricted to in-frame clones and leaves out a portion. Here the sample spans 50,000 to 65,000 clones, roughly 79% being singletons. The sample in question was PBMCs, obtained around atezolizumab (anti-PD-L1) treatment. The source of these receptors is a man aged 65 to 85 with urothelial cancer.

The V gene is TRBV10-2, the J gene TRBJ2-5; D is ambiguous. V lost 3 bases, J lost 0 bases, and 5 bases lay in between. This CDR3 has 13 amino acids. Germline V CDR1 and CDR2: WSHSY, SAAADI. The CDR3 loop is CASSEVDQETQYF. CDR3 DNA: TGCGCCAGCAGTGAAGTAGACCAAGAGACCCAGTACTTC.

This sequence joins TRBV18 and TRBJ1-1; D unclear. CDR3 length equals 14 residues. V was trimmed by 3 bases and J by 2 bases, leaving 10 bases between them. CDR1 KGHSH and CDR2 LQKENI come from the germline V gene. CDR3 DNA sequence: TGTGCCAGCTCACCCCTGACTGATAACACTGAAGCTTTCTTT. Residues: CASSPLTDNTEAFF.

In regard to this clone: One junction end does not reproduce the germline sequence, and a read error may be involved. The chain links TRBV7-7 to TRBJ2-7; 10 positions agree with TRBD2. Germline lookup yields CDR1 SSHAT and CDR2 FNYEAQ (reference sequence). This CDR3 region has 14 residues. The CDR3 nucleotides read TGTGCTAGCAGCCCCCTAGCGGGAGACGGCGAGCAGTACTTC. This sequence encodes CASSPLAGDGEQYF. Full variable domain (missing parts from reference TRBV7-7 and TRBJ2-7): GAGVSQSPRYKVTKRGQDVTLRCDPISSHATLYWYQQALGQGPEFLTYFNYEAQPDKSGLPSDRFSAERPEGSISTLTIQRTEQRDSAMYRCASSPLAGDGEQYFGPGTRLTVT.

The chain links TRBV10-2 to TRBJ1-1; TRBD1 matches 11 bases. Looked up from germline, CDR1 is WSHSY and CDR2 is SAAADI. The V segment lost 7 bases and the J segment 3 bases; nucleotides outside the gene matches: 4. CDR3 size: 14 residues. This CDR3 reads CASTGDRGYTEAFF. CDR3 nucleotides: TGCGCCAGCACAGGGGACAGGGGGTACACTGAAGCTTTCTTT.

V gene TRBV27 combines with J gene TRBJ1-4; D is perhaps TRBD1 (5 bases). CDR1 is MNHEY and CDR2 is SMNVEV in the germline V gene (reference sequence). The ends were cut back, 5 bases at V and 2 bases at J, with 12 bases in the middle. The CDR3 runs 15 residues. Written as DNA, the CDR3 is TGTGCCAGCAGTCTCCGGGAGGGGACTAATGAAAAACTGTTTTTT. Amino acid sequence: CASSLREGTNEKLFF.

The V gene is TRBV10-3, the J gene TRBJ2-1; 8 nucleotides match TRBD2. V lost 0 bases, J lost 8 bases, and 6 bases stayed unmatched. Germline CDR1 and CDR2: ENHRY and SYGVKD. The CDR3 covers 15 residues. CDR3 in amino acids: CAISESTGGPDEQFF. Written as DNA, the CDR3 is TGTGCCATCAGTGAGTCGACGGGAGGGCCAGATGAGCAGTTCTTC.

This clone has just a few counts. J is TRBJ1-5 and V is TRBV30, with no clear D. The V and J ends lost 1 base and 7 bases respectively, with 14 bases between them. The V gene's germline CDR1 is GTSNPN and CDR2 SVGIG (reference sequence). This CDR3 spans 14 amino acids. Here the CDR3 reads CAWSGSYSRQPQHF. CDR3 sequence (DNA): TGTGCCTGGAGTGGGTCCTACTCTAGACAGCCCCAGCATTTT.

The CDR3: CASSQLTSWEQYF. CDR3 sequence (DNA): TGCGCCAGCAGCCAGCTGACTTCGTGGGAGCAGTACTTC. V gene TRBV4-1 combines with J gene TRBJ2-7; D remains ambiguous. CDR3 size: 13 residues. The V gene lost 3 bases and the J gene lost 7 bases, with 13 bases spanning the gap. Germline-derived CDR1 and CDR2 are MGHRA and YSYEKL.

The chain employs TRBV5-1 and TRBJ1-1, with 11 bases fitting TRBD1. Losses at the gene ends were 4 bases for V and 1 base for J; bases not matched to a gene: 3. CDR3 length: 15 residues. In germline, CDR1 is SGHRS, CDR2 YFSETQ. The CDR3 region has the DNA TGCGCCAGCAGCCTAGGACAGGGGGCGAACACTGAAGCTTTCTTT. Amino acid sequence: CASSLGQGANTEAFF.

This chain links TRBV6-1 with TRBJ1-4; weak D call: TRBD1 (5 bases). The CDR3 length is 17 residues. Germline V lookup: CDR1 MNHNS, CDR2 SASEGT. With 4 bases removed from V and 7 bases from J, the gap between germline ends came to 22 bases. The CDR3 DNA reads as TGTGCCAGCAGTGTGAGGACCGCGGGGGGTTACGGTGAAAAACTGTTTTTT. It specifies CASSVRTAGGYGEKLFF.

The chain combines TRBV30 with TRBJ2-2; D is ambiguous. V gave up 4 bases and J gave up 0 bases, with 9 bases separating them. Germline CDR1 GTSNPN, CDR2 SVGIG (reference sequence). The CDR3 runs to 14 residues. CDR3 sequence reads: CAWTGQANTGELFF. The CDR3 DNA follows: TGTGCCTGGACTGGGCAGGCGAACACCGGGGAGCTGTTTTTT.

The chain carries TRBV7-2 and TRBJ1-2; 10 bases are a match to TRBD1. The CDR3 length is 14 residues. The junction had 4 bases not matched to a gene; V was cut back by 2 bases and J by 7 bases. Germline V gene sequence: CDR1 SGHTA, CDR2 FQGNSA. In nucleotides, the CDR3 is TGTGCCAGCAGCTTAATGGGGACAGGGGCTGGCTACACCTTC. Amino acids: CASSLMGTGAGYTF.

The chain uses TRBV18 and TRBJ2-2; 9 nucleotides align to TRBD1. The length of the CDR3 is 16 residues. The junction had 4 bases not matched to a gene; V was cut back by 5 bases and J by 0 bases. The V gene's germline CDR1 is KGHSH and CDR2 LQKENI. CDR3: CASSMGQGTNTGELFF. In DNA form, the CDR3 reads TGTGCCAGCTCAATGGGACAGGGAACGAACACCGGGGAGCTGTTTTTT.

The CDR3 DNA sequence: TGTGCCAGCAGCCTCCGACAGGGGGGGATGGGGGGGACTGAAGCTTTCTTT. Translated, it gives CASSLRQGGMGGTEAFF. The V and J genes are TRBV2 and TRBJ1-1; 9 bases are shared with TRBD1. With V trimmed by 6 bases and J by 5 bases, 16 bases remained unmatched. CDR1 SNHLY and CDR2 FYNNEI come from the germline V gene. The CDR3 totals 17 residues.

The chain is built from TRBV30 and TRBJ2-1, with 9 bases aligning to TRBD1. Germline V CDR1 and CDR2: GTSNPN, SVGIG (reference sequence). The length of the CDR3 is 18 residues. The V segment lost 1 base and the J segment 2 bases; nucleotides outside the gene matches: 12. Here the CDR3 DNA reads TGTGCCTGGAGTGAAATCCTACTCGGGACAGGGCCCTACAATGAGCAGTTCTTC. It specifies CAWSEILLGTGPYNEQFF.

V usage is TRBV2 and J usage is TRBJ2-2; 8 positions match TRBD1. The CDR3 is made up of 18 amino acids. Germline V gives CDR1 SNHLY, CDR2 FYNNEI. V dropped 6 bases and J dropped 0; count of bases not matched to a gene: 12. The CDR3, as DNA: TGTGCCAGCAGCCACAGACAGGGGCGGGACGCGAACACCGGGGAGCTGTTTTTT. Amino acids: CASSHRQGRDANTGELFF.

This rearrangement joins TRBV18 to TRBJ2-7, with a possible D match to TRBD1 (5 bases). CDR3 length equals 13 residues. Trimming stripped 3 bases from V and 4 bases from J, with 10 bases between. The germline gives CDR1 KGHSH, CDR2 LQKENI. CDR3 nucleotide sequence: TGTGCCAGCTCACCGGTCAGGGTTTACGAGCAGTACTTC. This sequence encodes CASSPVRVYEQYF.

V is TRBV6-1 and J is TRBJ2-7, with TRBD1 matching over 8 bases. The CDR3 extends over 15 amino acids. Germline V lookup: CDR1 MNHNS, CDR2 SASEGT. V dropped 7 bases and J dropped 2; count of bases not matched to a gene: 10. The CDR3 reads CASTTGGQRAYEQYF. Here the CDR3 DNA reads TGTGCCAGCACCACAGGGGGACAGCGAGCCTACGAGCAGTACTTC.

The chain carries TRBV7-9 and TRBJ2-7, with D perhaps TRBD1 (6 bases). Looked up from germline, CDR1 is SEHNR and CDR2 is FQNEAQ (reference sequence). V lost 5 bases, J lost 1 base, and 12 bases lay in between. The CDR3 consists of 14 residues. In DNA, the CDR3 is TGTGCCAGCAGCCCCCGGACAGCTTCCTACGAGCAGTACTTC. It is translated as CASSPRTASYEQYF.

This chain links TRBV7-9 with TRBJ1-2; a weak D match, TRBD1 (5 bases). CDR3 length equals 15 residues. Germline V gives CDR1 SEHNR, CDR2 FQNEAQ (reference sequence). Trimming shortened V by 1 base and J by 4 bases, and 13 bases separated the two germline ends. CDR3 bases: TGTGCCAGCAGCTTAGGGGGGAGGGAATTCTATGGCTACACCTTC. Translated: CASSLGGREFYGYTF.

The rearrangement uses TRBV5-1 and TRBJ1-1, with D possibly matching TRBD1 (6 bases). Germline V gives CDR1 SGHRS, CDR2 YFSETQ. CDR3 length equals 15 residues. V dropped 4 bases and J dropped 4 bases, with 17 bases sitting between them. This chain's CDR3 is CASSATAGASTEAFF. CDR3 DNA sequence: TGCGCCAGCAGCGCGACAGCAGGGGCTAGCACTGAAGCTTTCTTT.

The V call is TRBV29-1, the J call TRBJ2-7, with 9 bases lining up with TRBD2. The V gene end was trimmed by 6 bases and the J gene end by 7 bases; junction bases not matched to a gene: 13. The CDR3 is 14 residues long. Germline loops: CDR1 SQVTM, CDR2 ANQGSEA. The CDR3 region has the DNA TGCAGCGTCGCTGGGCTAGCGGGGAGGGGGGAGCAGTACTTC. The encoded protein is CSVAGLAGRGEQYF.

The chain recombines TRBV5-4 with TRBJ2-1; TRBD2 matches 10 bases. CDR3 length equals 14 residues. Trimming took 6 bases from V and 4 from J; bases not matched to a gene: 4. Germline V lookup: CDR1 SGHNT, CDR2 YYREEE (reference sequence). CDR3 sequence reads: CASTRTSGYNEQFF. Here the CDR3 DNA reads TGTGCCAGCACCCGGACTAGCGGATACAATGAGCAGTTCTTC.

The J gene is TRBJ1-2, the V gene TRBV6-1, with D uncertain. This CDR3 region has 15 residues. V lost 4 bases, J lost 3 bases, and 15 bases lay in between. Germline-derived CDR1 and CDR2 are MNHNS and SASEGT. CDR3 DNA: TGTGCCAGCAGTGCTGAGACGAATCTAGACTATGGCTACACCTTC. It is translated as CASSAETNLDYGYTF.

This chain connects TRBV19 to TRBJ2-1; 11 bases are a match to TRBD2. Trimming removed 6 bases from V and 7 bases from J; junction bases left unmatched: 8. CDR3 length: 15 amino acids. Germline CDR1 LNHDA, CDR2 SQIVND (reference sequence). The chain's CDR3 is CASSRGTSGRNEQFF. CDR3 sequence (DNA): TGTGCCAGTAGCCGCGGGACTAGCGGAAGGAATGAGCAGTTCTTC.

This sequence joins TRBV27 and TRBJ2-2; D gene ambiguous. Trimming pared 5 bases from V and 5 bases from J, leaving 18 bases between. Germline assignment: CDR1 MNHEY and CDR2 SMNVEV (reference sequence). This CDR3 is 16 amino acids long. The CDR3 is CASSPWVHSGTGELFF. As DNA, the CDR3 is TGTGCCAGCAGTCCCTGGGTCCATTCAGGAACCGGGGAGCTGTTTTTT.

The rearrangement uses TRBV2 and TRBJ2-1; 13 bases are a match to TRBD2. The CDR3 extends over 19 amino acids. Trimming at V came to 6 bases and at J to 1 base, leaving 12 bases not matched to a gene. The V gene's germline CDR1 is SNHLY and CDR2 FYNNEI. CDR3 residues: CASSQRTSGSLVSYNEQFF. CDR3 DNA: TGTGCCAGCAGCCAAAGGACTAGCGGGAGCCTGGTTTCCTACAATGAGCAGTTCTTC.